A selection of T cell receptor beta chains follows, all from one sample in a study of blood T cell repertoires in COVID-19. Libraries were prepared by immunoSEQ multiplex PCR; TCRdb keeps only in-frame clonotypes and omits some of them. The sample includes 220,000 or so clones, 84% seen only once; the top ten take approximately 7.3%. The sequencing input was PBMCs or T cells enriched from blood (not recorded which). These receptors came from a woman aged 40 to 50 who had recovered from COVID-19. Both conserved end residues are part of each CDR3. A D gene is named only where the DNA matches it firmly. The size of a clone is reported for some rows only, either as once, few or many, or as a class for expanded clones.

d_gene: TRBD2
j_gene: TRBJ2-1
abundance: NA
v_gene: TRBV18
CDR3aa: CASSPGRDNEQFF
CDR3nt: TGTGCCAGCTCACCGGGGAGGGACAATGAGCAGTTCTTC

d_gene: NA
j_gene: TRBJ2-6
abundance: NA
v_gene: TRBV19
CDR3aa: CASSLLGQSSGANVLTF
CDR3nt: TGTGCCAGTAGTTTATTAGGACAGAGCTCTGGGGCCAACGTCCTGACTTTC

d_gene: NA
j_gene: TRBJ1-1
abundance: NA
v_gene: TRBV30
CDR3aa: CAWSAPDRRNTEAFF
CDR3nt: TGTGCCTGGAGTGCCCCTGACAGGAGGAACACTGAAGCTTTCTTT

d_gene: TRBD2
j_gene: TRBJ2-3
abundance: NA
v_gene: TRBV2
CDR3aa: CASSELGSGSTDTQYF
CDR3nt: TGTGCCAGCAGTGAATTAGGTAGCGGGAGCACAGATACGCAGTATTTT

d_gene: NA
j_gene: TRBJ1-4
abundance: once
v_gene: TRBV7-9
CDR3aa: CASSLAGRGGNEKLFF
CDR3nt: TGTGCCAGCAGCTTAGCGGGGAGGGGCGGTAATGAAAAACTGTTTTTT

d_gene: TRBD1
j_gene: TRBJ1-1
abundance: NA
v_gene: TRBV5-1
CDR3aa: CASSGQGQTEAFF
CDR3nt: TGCGCCAGCAGCGGACAGGGCCAAACTGAAGCTTTCTTT

d_gene: TRBD2
j_gene: TRBJ2-3
abundance: NA
v_gene: TRBV28
CDR3aa: CASSLFTRVTSGRSDTQYF
CDR3nt: TGTGCCAGCAGTTTATTTACTAGAGTGACTAGCGGGAGGTCAGATACGCAGTATTTT

d_gene: TRBD2
j_gene: TRBJ2-7
abundance: NA
v_gene: TRBV29-1
CDR3aa: CSVLANSYEQYF
CDR3nt: TGCAGCGTACTAGCGAACTCCTACGAGCAGTACTTC

d_gene: TRBD1
j_gene: TRBJ2-3
abundance: once
v_gene: TRBV5-6
CDR3aa: CASSLRTGGTTDTQYF
CDR3nt: TGTGCCAGCAGCTTGCGGACAGGGGGGACCACAGATACGCAGTATTTT

d_gene: NA
j_gene: TRBJ1-2
abundance: NA
v_gene: TRBV9
CDR3aa: CASSGGRGSYTF
CDR3nt: TGTGCCAGCAGCGGAGGTCGGGGGAGCTACACCTTC

d_gene: TRBD1
j_gene: TRBJ1-2
abundance: NA
v_gene: TRBV30
CDR3aa: CAWRRTGGRSGYTF
CDR3nt: TGTGCCTGGAGGCGGACAGGGGGCCGGAGCGGCTACACCTTC

d_gene: NA
j_gene: TRBJ1-1
abundance: few
v_gene: TRBV11-1
CDR3aa: CASSLDRARNTEAFF
CDR3nt: TGTGCCAGCAGCTTAGACAGGGCCAGGAACACTGAAGCTTTCTTT

d_gene: NA
j_gene: TRBJ2-1
abundance: NA
v_gene: TRBV3-1/TRBV3-2
CDR3aa: CASSQPIVRGNEQFF
CDR3nt: TGTGCCAGCAGCCAACCCATTGTTAGGGGCAATGAGCAGTTCTTC

d_gene: TRBD1
j_gene: TRBJ1-2
abundance: once
v_gene: TRBV19
CDR3aa: CASSKGQGFGYTF
CDR3nt: TGTGCCAGTAGTAAGGGACAGGGATTTGGCTACACCTTC

d_gene: NA
j_gene: TRBJ2-7
abundance: NA
v_gene: TRBV7-2
CDR3aa: CASSLVPSFEQYF
CDR3nt: TGTGCCAGCAGCTTAGTTCCTAGCTTCGAGCAGTACTTC

d_gene: NA
j_gene: TRBJ2-7
abundance: NA
v_gene: TRBV5-4
CDR3aa: CASNRRGQSYEQYF
CDR3nt: TGTGCCAGCAACCGCAGGGGCCAGTCCTACGAGCAGTACTTC

d_gene: TRBD1
j_gene: TRBJ2-1
abundance: NA
v_gene: TRBV27
CDR3aa: CASSSLPTGFLGDEQFF
CDR3nt: TGTGCCAGCAGTTCACTCCCGACAGGGTTCCTTGGCGATGAGCAGTTCTTC

d_gene: TRBD2
j_gene: TRBJ2-2
abundance: once
v_gene: TRBV9
CDR3aa: CASSVGLAGGPGTGELFF
CDR3nt: TGTGCCAGCAGCGTAGGCCTAGCGGGAGGGCCAGGCACCGGGGAGCTGTTTTTT

d_gene: NA
j_gene: TRBJ2-7
abundance: NA
v_gene: TRBV3-1/TRBV3-2
CDR3aa: CASSRSQGRHEQYF
CDR3nt: TGTGCCAGCAGCCGATCACAGGGGAGGCACGAGCAGTACTTC

d_gene: NA
j_gene: TRBJ2-5
abundance: once
v_gene: TRBV13
CDR3aa: CASSLGLAELGETQYF
CDR3nt: TGTGCCAGCAGCTTAGGACTAGCCGAACTGGGGGAGACCCAGTACTTC

d_gene: TRBD2
j_gene: TRBJ2-7
abundance: once
v_gene: TRBV4-1
CDR3aa: CASSQGGLAAPYEQYF
CDR3nt: TGCGCCAGCAGCCAAGGGGGACTAGCGGCCCCCTACGAGCAGTACTTC

d_gene: NA
j_gene: TRBJ1-2
abundance: few
v_gene: TRBV6-5
CDR3aa: CASSSGIGNYGYTF
CDR3nt: TGTGCCAGCAGTTCAGGGATTGGTAACTATGGCTACACCTTC

d_gene: TRBD2
j_gene: TRBJ2-3
abundance: once
v_gene: TRBV7-2
CDR3aa: CASSPTLLAGGDTQYF
CDR3nt: TGTGCCAGCAGCCCTACCCTACTAGCGGGAGGAGATACGCAGTATTTT

d_gene: NA
j_gene: TRBJ1-3
abundance: NA
v_gene: TRBV9
CDR3aa: CASSAAGSGNTIYF
CDR3nt: TGTGCCAGCAGCGCGGCAGGATCTGGAAACACCATATATTTT

d_gene: TRBD2
j_gene: TRBJ2-3
abundance: NA
v_gene: TRBV19
CDR3aa: CANSSPPGLAGGDTDTQYF
CDR3nt: TGTGCCAATAGCTCCCCTCCGGGACTAGCGGGAGGGGACACAGATACGCAGTATTTT

d_gene: TRBD1
j_gene: TRBJ2-1
abundance: NA
v_gene: TRBV4-2
CDR3aa: CASSQDPGGTYNEQFF
CDR3nt: TGTGCCAGCAGCCAAGATCCAGGGGGCACCTACAATGAGCAGTTCTTC

d_gene: TRBD1
j_gene: TRBJ2-6
abundance: NA
v_gene: TRBV6-4
CDR3aa: CASSDSRVRGRAGANVLTF
CDR3nt: TGTGCCAGCAGTGACTCGCGAGTAAGGGGGCGAGCCGGGGCCAACGTCCTGACTTTC

d_gene: TRBD1
j_gene: TRBJ1-2
abundance: NA
v_gene: TRBV6-5
CDR3aa: CASSPLEGGGGYTF
CDR3nt: TGTGCCAGCAGCCCACTCGAAGGGGGCGGGGGCTACACCTTC

d_gene: TRBD1
j_gene: TRBJ2-2
abundance: NA
v_gene: TRBV7-7
CDR3aa: CASSAQGPGNTGELFF
CDR3nt: TGTGCCAGCAGTGCACAGGGGCCCGGGAACACCGGGGAGCTGTTTTTT

d_gene: NA
j_gene: TRBJ2-1
abundance: few
v_gene: TRBV7-9
CDR3aa: CASSFGLGGYEQFF
CDR3nt: TGTGCCAGCAGCTTCGGACTTGGGGGGTATGAGCAGTTCTTC

d_gene: TRBD1
j_gene: TRBJ2-5
abundance: NA
v_gene: TRBV24-1
CDR3aa: CATSDPGQGGTQETQYF
CDR3nt: TGTGCCACCAGTGACCCGGGACAGGGGGGGACTCAAGAGACCCAGTACTTC

d_gene: NA
j_gene: TRBJ2-4
abundance: NA
v_gene: TRBV2
CDR3aa: CASSEGQKNIQYF
CDR3nt: TGTGCCAGCAGTGAGGGGCAAAAAAACATTCAGTACTTC

d_gene: TRBD1
j_gene: TRBJ1-4
abundance: NA
v_gene: TRBV5-5
CDR3aa: CASSPGQGGTNEKLFF
CDR3nt: TGTGCCAGCAGCCCTGGACAGGGAGGAACTAATGAAAAACTGTTTTTT

d_gene: NA
j_gene: TRBJ1-1
abundance: NA
v_gene: TRBV28
CDR3aa: CASSPYRVNTEAFF
CDR3nt: TGTGCCAGCAGTCCCTACAGGGTGAACACTGAAGCTTTCTTT

d_gene: NA
j_gene: TRBJ1-3
abundance: NA
v_gene: TRBV19
CDR3aa: CASSIVGGSGNTIYF
CDR3nt: TGTGCCAGTAGTATAGTAGGGGGTTCTGGAAACACCATATATTTT

d_gene: NA
j_gene: TRBJ1-4
abundance: NA
v_gene: TRBV5-5
CDR3aa: CASSPSNEKLFF
CDR3nt: TGTGCCAGCAGCCCCTCTAATGAAAAACTGTTTTTT

d_gene: TRBD1
j_gene: TRBJ1-4
abundance: NA
v_gene: TRBV24-1
CDR3aa: CATGTGTNEKLFF
CDR3nt: TGTGCCACAGGGACAGGGACTAATGAAAAACTGTTTTTT

d_gene: NA
j_gene: TRBJ2-5
abundance: NA
v_gene: TRBV28
CDR3aa: CASMGHSALGETQYF
CDR3nt: TGTGCCAGCATGGGACACTCGGCCTTAGGGGAGACCCAGTACTTC

d_gene: NA
j_gene: TRBJ1-2
abundance: NA
v_gene: TRBV11-2
CDR3aa: CASSHRTAHGYTF
CDR3nt: TGTGCCAGCAGCCACAGGACAGCCCACGGCTACACCTTC

d_gene: NA
j_gene: TRBJ1-1
abundance: NA
v_gene: TRBV27
CDR3aa: CASSSGGLEAFF
CDR3nt: TGTGCCAGCAGTTCGGGGGGCCTTGAAGCTTTCTTT

d_gene: NA
j_gene: TRBJ1-1
abundance: once
v_gene: TRBV9
CDR3aa: CASSVVDDRNTEAFF
CDR3nt: TGTGCCAGCAGCGTAGTCGATGATAGGAACACTGAAGCTTTCTTT

d_gene: TRBD1
j_gene: TRBJ1-5
abundance: NA
v_gene: TRBV19
CDR3aa: CASETGLNQPQHF
CDR3nt: TGTGCCAGCGAGACAGGGCTCAATCAGCCCCAGCATTTT

d_gene: NA
j_gene: TRBJ2-6
abundance: NA
v_gene: TRBV5-1
CDR3aa: CASSLQVRANVLTF
CDR3nt: TGCGCCAGCAGCTTGCAGGTCCGGGCCAACGTCCTGACTTTC

d_gene: NA
j_gene: TRBJ1-1
abundance: NA
v_gene: TRBV27
CDR3aa: CASSLWGNRAGPEAFF
CDR3nt: TGTGCCAGCAGTTTATGGGGGAACAGGGCTGGGCCTGAAGCTTTCTTT

d_gene: TRBD2
j_gene: TRBJ2-5
abundance: NA
v_gene: TRBV19
CDR3aa: CASSTGGGQTQYF
CDR3nt: TGTGCCAGTAGTACCGGGGGAGGGCAGACCCAGTACTTC

d_gene: TRBD2
j_gene: TRBJ2-3
abundance: NA
v_gene: TRBV5-1
CDR3aa: CASSLGGRGADTQYF
CDR3nt: TGCGCCAGCAGCTTGGGCGGGAGAGGGGCAGATACGCAGTATTTT

d_gene: NA
j_gene: TRBJ1-4
abundance: once
v_gene: TRBV27
CDR3aa: CASSLRGRTNEKLFF
CDR3nt: TGTGCCAGCAGTTTGCGGGGCAGAACTAATGAAAAACTGTTTTTT

d_gene: TRBD2
j_gene: TRBJ2-2
abundance: NA
v_gene: TRBV11-2
CDR3aa: CASSRLAGGTGELFF
CDR3nt: TGTGCCAGCAGCCGTCTAGCGGGGGGAACCGGGGAGCTGTTTTTT